This T cell receptor beta chain was obtained from a study of neurological immune-mediated disorders. Study information: Multiple sclerosis patients numbered around 34, with some 31 relapsing-remitting and 3 secondary progressive. Findings of the study overall: CDR3 amino acid sequences of expanded clones were not shared across subjects, a result suggesting private repertoires in all groups.

This clonotype has at least ten counts. The antigen remains undetermined. The unsorted libraries were produced from 2 million PBMCs held at -80 C. The cDNA was produced through 5'RACE with 10-nucleotide random UMIs. Each CDR3 protein gets one entry after TCRdb re-called the 5' RACE reads with MiXCR. The sample includes about 62,000 distinct CDR3 sequences, around 4.8% of them seen just once. Germline trimming cut 6 bases from V and 5 bases from J; bases unmatched to any gene: 9. Germline lookup yields CDR1 SQVTM and CDR2 ANQGSEA. The CDR3 runs 13 residues. Sequencing input: PBMCs. The V and J genes are TRBV29-1 and TRBJ2-5; TRBD1 matches at 7 bases. The sequence was obtained from a woman between 45 and 65 years old with multiple sclerosis. The CDR3: CSVAGTARETQYF. The CDR3 DNA reads TGCAGCGTAGCAGGGACAGCCAGGGAGACCCAGTACTTC.